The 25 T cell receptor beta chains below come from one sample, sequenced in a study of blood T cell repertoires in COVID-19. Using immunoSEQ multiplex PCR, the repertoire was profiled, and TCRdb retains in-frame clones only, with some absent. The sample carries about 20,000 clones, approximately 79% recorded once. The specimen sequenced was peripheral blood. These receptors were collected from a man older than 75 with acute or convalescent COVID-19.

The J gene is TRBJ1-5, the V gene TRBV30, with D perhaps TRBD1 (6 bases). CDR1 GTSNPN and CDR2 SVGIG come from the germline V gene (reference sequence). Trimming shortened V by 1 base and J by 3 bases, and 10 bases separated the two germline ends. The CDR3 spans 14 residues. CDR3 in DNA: TGTGCCTGGAGTGGCGACAGGTACAATCAGCCCCAGCATTTT. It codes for CAWSGDRYNQPQHF.

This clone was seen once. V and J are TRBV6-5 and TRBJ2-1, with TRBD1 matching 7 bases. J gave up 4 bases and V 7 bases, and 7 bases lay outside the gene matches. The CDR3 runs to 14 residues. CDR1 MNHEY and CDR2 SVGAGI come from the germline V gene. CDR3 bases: TGTGCCAGCACCAGAGGGGGCCTTTACAATGAGCAGTTCTTC. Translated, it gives CASTRGGLYNEQFF.

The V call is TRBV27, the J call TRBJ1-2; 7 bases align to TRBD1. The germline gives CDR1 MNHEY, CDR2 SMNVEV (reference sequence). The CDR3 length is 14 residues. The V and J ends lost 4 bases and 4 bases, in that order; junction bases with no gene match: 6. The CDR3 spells CASSSHRGRYGYTF. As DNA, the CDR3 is TGTGCCAGCAGTTCCCACAGGGGACGCTATGGCTACACCTTC.

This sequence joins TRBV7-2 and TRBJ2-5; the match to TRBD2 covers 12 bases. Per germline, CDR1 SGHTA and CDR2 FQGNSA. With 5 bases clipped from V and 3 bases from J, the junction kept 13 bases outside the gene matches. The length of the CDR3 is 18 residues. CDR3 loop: CASSRRTSGIGRKETQYF. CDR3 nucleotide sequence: TGTGCCAGCAGCCGCCGGACTAGCGGGATAGGAAGAAAAGAGACCCAGTACTTC.

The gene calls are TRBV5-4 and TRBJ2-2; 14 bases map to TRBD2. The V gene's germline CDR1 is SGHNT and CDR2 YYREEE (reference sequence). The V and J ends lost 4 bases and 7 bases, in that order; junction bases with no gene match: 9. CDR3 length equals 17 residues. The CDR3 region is CASSLGLAGASSGELFF. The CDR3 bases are TGTGCCAGCAGCCTGGGACTAGCGGGAGCCTCCAGCGGGGAGCTGTTTTTT. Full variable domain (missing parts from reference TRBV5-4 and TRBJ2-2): ETGVTQSPTHLIKTRGQQVTLRCSSQSGHNTVSWYQQALGQGPQFIFQYYREEENGRGNFPPRFSGLQFPNYSSELNVNALELDDSALYLCASSLGLAGASSGELFFGEGSRLTVL.

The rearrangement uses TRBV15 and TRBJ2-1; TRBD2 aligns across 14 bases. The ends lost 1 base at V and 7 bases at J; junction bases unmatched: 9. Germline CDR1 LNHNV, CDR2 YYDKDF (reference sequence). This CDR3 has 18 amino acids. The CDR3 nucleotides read TGTGCCACCAGCAGAGCGGGACTAGCGGGAGTAGCCAAAAATGAGCAGTTCTTC. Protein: CATSRAGLAGVAKNEQFF.

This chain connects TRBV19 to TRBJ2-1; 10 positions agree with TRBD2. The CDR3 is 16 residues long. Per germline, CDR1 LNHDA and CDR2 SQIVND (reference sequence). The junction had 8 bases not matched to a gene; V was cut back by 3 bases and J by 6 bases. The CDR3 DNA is TGTGCCAGTAGTATCAATGGTGCTAGCGGGAGCAATGAGCAGTTCTTC. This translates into CASSINGASGSNEQFF. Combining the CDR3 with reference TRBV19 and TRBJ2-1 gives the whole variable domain DGGITQSPKYLFRKEGQNVTLSCEQNLNHDAMYWYRQDPGQGLRLIYYSQIVNDFQKGDIAEGYSVSREKKESFPLTVTSAQKNPTAFYLCASSINGASGSNEQFFGPGTRLTVL.

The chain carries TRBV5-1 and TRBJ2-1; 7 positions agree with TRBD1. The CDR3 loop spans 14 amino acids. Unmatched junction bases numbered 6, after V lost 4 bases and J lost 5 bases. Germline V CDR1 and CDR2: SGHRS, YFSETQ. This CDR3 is CASSVGQQNNEQFF. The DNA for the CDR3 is TGCGCCAGCAGCGTGGGACAGCAAAACAATGAGCAGTTCTTC. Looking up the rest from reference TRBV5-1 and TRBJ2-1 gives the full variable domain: KAGVTQTPRYLIKTRGQQVTLSCSPISGHRSVSWYQQTPGQGLQFLFEYFSETQRNKGNFPGRFSGRQFSNSRSEMNVSTLELGDSALYLCASSVGQQNNEQFFGPGTRLTVL.

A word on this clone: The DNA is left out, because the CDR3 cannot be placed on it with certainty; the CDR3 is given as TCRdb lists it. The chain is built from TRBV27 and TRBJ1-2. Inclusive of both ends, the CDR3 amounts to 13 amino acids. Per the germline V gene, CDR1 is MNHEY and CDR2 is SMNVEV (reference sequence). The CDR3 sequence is CASSLERDYGYTF.

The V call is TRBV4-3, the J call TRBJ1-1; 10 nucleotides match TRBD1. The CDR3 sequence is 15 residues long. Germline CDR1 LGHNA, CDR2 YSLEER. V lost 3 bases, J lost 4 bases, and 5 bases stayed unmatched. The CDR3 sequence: CASSQVWTGGTEAFF. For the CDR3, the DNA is TGCGCCAGCAGCCAGGTCTGGACAGGGGGCACTGAAGCTTTCTTT.

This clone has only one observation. CDR3: CASSGYGTGAYNEQFF. The CDR3 DNA follows: TGTGCCAGCAGCGGGTACGGGACAGGGGCCTACAATGAGCAGTTCTTC. The chain employs TRBV7-8 and TRBJ2-1; 10 bases fit TRBD1. Trimming removed 5 bases from V and 2 bases from J; junction bases left unmatched: 6. The CDR3 length is 16 residues. The germline V gene has CDR1 SGHVS and CDR2 FQNEAQ.

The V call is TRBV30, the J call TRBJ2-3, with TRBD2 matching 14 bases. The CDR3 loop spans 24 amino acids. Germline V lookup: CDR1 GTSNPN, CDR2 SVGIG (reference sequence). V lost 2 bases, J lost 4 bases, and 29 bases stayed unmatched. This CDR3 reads CAWSRSPGGRRGTSGRGRPDTQYF. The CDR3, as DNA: TGTGCCTGGAGTCGTTCCCCCGGCGGGCGGCGGGGGACTAGCGGGAGAGGGCGGCCAGATACGCAGTATTTT.

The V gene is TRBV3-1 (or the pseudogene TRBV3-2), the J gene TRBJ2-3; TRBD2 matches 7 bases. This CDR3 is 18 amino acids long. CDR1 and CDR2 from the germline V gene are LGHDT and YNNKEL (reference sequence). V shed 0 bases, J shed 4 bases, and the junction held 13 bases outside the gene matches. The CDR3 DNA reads TGTGCCAGCAGCCAAGAAGTGTTTGCGGGAGTCGGAGCAGATACGCAGTATTTT. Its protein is CASSQEVFAGVGADTQYF.

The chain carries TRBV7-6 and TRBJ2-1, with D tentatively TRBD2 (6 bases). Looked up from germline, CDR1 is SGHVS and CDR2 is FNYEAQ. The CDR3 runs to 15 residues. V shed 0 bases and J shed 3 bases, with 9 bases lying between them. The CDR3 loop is CASSLAEGGYNEQFF. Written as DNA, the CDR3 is TGTGCCAGCAGCTTAGCCGAGGGAGGCTACAATGAGCAGTTCTTC.

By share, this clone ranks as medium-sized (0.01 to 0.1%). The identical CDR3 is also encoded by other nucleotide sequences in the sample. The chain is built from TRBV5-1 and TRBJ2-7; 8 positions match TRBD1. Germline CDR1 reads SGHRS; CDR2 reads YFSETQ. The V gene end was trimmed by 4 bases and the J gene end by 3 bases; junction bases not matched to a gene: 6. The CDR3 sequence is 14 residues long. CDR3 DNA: TGCGCCAGCAGCCTTGGACAGGGAAGCTACGAGCAGTACTTC. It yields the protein CASSLGQGSYEQYF. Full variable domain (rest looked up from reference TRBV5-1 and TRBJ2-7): KAGVTQTPRYLIKTRGQQVTLSCSPISGHRSVSWYQQTPGQGLQFLFEYFSETQRNKGNFPGRFSGRQFSNSRSEMNVSTLELGDSALYLCASSLGQGSYEQYFGPGTRLTVT.

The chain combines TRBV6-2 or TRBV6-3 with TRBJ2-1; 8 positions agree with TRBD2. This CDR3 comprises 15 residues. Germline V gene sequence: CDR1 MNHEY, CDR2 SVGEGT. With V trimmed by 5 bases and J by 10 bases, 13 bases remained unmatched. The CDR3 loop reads CASSRSGDAISEQFF. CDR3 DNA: TGTGCCAGCAGTCGTAGCGGGGACGCCATATCGGAGCAGTTCTTC.

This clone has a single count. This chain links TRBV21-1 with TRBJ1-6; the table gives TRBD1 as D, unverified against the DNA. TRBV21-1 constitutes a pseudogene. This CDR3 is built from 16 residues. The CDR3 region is CASSGVDRGDNSPLHF. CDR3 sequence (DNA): TGTGCCAGCAGCGGGGTGGACAGGGGAGATAATTCACCCCTCCACTTT.

The CDR3 DNA reads TGCAGTGCTAGTACAGGGGGCCAAGGGTACACTGAAGCTTTCTTT. Its protein product is CSASTGGQGYTEAFF. This chain joins TRBV20-1 and TRBJ1-1; 9 bases are shared with TRBD1. Germline values: CDR1 DFQATT, CDR2 SNEGSKA (reference sequence). The CDR3 loop spans 15 amino acids. Trimming removed 3 bases from V and 3 bases from J; junction bases left unmatched: 8.

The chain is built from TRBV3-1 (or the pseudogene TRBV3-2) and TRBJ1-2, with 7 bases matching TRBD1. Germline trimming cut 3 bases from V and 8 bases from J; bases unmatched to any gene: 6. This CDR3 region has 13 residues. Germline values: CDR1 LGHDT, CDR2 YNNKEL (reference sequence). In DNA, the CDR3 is TGTGCCAGCAGCCAGGGACAGACCACAGGCTACACCTTC. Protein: CASSQGQTTGYTF.

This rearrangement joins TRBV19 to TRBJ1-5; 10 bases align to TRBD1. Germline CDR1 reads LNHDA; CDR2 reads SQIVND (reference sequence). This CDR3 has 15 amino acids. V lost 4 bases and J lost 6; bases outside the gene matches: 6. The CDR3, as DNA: TGTGCCAGTAGTAGGGACAGGGGATCTCCTCAGCCCCAGCATTTT. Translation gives CASSRDRGSPQPQHF.

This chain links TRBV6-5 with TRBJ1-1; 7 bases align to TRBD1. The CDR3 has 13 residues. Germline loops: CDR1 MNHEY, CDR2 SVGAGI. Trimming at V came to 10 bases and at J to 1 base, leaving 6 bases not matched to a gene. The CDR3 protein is CATLGQPNTEAFF. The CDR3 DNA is TGTGCCACCCTGGGACAGCCGAACACTGAAGCTTTCTTT.

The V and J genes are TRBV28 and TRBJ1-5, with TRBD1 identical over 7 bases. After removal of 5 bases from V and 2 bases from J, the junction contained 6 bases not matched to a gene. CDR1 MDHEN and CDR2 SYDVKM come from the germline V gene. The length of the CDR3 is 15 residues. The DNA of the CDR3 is TGTGCCAGCAGTCCCCGACAGGGAGGCAATCAGCCCCAGCATTTT. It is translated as CASSPRQGGNQPQHF.

CDR3 in amino acids: CASSLTQGGGYTF. The CDR3 DNA sequence: TGTGCCAGCAGCCTAACACAGGGGGGAGGTTACACCTTC. The chain is built from TRBV3-1 (or the pseudogene TRBV3-2) and TRBJ1-2, with 8 bases fitting TRBD1. The CDR3 has 13 amino acids. Germline CDR1 and CDR2: LGHDT and YNNKEL (reference sequence). Trimming removed 4 bases from V and 11 bases from J; junction bases left unmatched: 9.

The CDR3 DNA follows: TGTGCCGCGGAAGGGGCAGGTAACACTGAAGCTTTCTTT. This encodes CAAEGAGNTEAFF. This sequence joins TRBV19 and TRBJ1-1; a possible D gene is TRBD1 (5 bases). Germline V CDR1 and CDR2: LNHDA, SQIVND (reference sequence). Deletions cut 11 bases from V and 2 bases from J, with 15 bases between. The CDR3 runs to 13 residues.

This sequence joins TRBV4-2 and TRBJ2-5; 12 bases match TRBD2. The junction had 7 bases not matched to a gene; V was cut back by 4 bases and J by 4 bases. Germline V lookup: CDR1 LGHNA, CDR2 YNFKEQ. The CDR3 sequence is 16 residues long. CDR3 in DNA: TGTGCCAGCAGCCGAGCGCTGGGACTAGCGGGAGAGACCCAGTACTTC. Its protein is CASSRALGLAGETQYF.